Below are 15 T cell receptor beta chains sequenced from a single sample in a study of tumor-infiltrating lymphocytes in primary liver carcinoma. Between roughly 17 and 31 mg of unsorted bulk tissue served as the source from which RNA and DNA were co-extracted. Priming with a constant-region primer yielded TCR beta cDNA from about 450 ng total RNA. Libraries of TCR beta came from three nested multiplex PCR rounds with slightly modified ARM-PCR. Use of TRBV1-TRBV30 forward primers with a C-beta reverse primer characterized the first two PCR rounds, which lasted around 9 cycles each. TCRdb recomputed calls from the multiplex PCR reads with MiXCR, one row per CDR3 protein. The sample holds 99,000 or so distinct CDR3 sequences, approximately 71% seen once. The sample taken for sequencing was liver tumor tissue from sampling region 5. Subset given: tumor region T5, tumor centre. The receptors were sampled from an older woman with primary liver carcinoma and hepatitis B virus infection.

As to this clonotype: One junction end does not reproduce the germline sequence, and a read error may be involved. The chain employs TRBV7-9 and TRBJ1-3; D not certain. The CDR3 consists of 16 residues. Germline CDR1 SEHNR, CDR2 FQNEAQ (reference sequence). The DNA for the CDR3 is TGTGTCAGCAGCCCCCCCGGTAGGCTGTCTGGAAACATCATATATTTT. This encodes CVSSPPGRLSGNIIYF.

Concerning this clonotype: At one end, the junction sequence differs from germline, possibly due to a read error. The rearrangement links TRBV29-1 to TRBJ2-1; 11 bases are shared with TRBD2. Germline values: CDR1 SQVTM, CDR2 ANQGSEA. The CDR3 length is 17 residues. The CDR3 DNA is TGTAGCATCACCAGGGGGCTAGCGGGAGGATCCATGGATGAGCAGTTCTTC. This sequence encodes CSITRGLAGGSMDEQFF.

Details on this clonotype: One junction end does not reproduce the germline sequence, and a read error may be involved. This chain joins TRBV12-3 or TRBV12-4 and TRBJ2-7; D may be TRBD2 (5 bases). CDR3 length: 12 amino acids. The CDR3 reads CANSRSGVQLYF. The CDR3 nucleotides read TGTGCCAACAGTCGATCCGGGGTCCAGCTATACTTC.

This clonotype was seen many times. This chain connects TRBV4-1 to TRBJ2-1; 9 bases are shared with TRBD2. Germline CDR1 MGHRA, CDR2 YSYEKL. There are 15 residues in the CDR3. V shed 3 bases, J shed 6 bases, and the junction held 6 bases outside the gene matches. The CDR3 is CASSHIAGAFNEQFF. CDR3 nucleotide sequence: TGCGCCAGCAGCCACATAGCGGGGGCTTTCAATGAGCAGTTCTTC.

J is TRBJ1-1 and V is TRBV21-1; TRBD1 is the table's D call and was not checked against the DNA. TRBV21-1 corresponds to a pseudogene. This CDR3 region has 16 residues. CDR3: CVSSATQGFRNTEAFF. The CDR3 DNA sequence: TGTGTCAGCAGCGCCACACAGGGATTTAGGAACACTGAAGCTTTCTTT.

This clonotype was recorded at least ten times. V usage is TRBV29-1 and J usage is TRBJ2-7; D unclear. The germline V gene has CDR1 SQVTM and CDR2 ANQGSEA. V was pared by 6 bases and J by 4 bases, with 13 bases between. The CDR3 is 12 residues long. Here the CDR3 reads CSVASLSYEQYF. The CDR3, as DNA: TGCAGCGTGGCCTCATTGAGTTACGAGCAGTACTTC.

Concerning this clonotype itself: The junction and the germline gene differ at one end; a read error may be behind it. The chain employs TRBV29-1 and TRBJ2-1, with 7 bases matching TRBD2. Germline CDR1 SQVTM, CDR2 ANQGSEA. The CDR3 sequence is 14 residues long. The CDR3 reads CSVVRDYIYNEQFF. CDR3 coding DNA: TGCAGCGTTGTACGGGACTACATTTACAATGAGCAATTCTTC.

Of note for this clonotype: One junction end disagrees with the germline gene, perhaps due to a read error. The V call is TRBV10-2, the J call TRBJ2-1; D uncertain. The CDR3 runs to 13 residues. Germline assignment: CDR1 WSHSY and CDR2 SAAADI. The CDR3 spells CASRVSRNNEQIF. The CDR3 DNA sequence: TGCGCCAGCAGAGTTTCGCGAAACAATGAGCAGATCTTC.

Written as DNA, the CDR3 is TGTGCCAGCAGGGAACTGGGACACGAGACCCAGTACTTC. Its translation: CASRELGHETQYF. The gene calls are TRBV12-3 or TRBV12-4 and TRBJ2-5; D might be TRBD1 (6 bases). This CDR3 spans 13 amino acids. Trimming removed 6 bases at V and 5 bases at J, with 13 bases between.

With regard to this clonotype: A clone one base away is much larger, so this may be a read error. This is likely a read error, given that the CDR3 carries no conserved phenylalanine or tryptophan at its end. DNA for the CDR3: TGTGCCAGCAGCTTGGGAGTATACACAGATACGCAGTATTTA. Protein sequence: CASSLGVYTDTQYL. This chain links TRBV5-6 with TRBJ2-3; no firm D call. Germline values: CDR1 SGHDT, CDR2 YYEEEE. This CDR3 spans 14 amino acids. V lost 0 bases to trimming and J lost 2 bases, with 7 bases between them.

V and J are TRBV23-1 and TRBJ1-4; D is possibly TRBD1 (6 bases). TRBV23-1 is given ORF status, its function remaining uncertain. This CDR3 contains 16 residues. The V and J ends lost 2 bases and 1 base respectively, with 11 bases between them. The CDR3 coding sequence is TGCGCCAGCAGTCAACGACAACAGGGAACTAATGAAAAACTGTTTTTT. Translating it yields CASSQRQQGTNEKLFF.

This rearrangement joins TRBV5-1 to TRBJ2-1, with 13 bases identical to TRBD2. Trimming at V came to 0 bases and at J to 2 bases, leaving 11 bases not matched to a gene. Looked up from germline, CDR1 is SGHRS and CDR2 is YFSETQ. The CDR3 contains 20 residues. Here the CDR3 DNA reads TGCGCCAGCAGCTTGGTGTTAGAACTAGCGGGAGGGAGGGCCTACAATGAGCAGTTCTTC. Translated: CASSLVLELAGGRAYNEQFF.

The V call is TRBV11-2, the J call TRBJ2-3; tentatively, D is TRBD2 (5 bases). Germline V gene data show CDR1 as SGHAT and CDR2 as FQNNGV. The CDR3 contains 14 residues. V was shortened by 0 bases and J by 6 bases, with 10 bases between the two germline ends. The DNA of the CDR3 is TGTGCCAGCAGCTTAGACTGGGAGAACGATACGCAGTATTTT. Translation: CASSLDWENDTQYF. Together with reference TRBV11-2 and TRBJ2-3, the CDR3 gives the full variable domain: EAGVAQSPRYKIIEKRQSVAFWCNPISGHATLYWYQQILGQGPKLLIQFQNNGVVDDSQLPKDRFSAERLKGVDSTLKIQPAKLEDSAVYLCASSLDWENDTQYFGPGTRLTVL.

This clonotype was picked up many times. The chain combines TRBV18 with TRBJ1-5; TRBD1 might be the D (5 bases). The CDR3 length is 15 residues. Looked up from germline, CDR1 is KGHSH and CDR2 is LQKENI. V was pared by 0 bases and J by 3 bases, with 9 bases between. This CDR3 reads CASSPPGDPNQPQHF. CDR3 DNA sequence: TGTGCCAGCTCACCACCAGGGGACCCCAATCAGCCCCAGCATTTT.

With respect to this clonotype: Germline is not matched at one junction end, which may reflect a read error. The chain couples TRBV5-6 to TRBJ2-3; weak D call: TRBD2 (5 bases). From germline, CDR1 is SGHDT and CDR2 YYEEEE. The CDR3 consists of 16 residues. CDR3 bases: TGTGCCAGCAGCTTGTTAGGCACTTCTAGCACAGATACGCAGTTTTTT. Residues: CASSLLGTSSTDTQFF.